This is a list of T cell receptor beta chains from one sample in a study of T cells in Graves' hyperthyroidism and ophthalmopathy. TCRdb independently ran MiXCR on the multiplex PCR reads; one entry per CDR3 protein. This table holds roughly 700,000 distinct CDR3 sequences, roughly a sixth found once. Sequencing input: blood. The receptors stem from a middle-aged man with Graves' hyperthyroidism. Both conserved end residues are part of each CDR3. D genes are given only for firm matches. Rows give clone size only sometimes, using once, few, many, or a class for an expanded clone.

J | V | length | D | size | DNA | CDR3
TRBJ1-2 | TRBV20-1 | 14 | NA | NA | TGCAGTGCCCCGGGCAGCCCGGGGTGGTATGGCTACACCTTC | CSAPGSPGWYGYTF
TRBJ2-1 | TRBV7-2 | 15 | NA | many | TGTGCCAGCAGCTTAGTCTCTACCTCCTACAATGAGCAGTTCTTC | CASSLVSTSYNEQFF
TRBJ1-2 | TRBV4-3 | 15 | NA | NA | TGCGCCAGCAGCCAAAAAAAGGAGGGTAACTATGGCTACACCTTC | CASSQKKEGNYGYTF
TRBJ1-2 | TRBV5-1 | 12 | NA | few | TGCGCCAGCAGCAGCAAGGGATATGGCTACACCTTC | CASSSKGYGYTF
TRBJ1-2 | TRBV20-1 | 13 | TRBD1 | few | TGCAGTGGGGTACAGGGGGCGGACTATGGCTACACCTTC | CSGVQGADYGYTF
TRBJ2-1 | TRBV10-3 | 11 | NA | NA | TGTGCCATCAGTGAGTTAAGCGAGCAGTTCTTC | CAISELSEQFF
TRBJ2-7 | TRBV18 | 17 | TRBD2 | many | TGTGCCAGCTCACCGACCTCGGGCTATAGCGGGAGGAACGAGCAGTACTTC | CASSPTSGYSGRNEQYF
TRBJ2-1 | TRBV6-2/TRBV6-3 | 15 | TRBD2 | NA | TGTGCCAGCAGACCTTCGGGACTAGCTGCCAATGAGCAGTTCTTC | CASRPSGLAANEQFF
TRBJ2-3 | TRBV11-1 | 15 | TRBD1 | many | TGTGCCAGCAGCTTTGACAGGGGAGGCACAGATACGCAGTATTTT | CASSFDRGGTDTQYF
TRBJ2-1 | TRBV11-2 | 16 | TRBD2 | many | TGTGCCAGCAGCGCACCGGGACTACTTTCCTACAATGAGCAGTTCTTC | CASSAPGLLSYNEQFF
TRBJ2-2 | TRBV6-4 | 12 | NA | many | TGTGCCAGCAGTGACGGGACCGGGGAGCTGTTTTTT | CASSDGTGELFF
TRBJ1-1 | TRBV28 | 15 | TRBD1 | few | TGTGCCAGCAGTTCATTGCTACAGGGGAGCACTGAAGCTTTCTTT | CASSSLLQGSTEAFF
TRBJ2-1 | TRBV2 | 16 | TRBD2 | many | TGTGCCAGCAGGGAGAGGACTAGCGGGGGGTACAATGAGCAGTTCTTC | CASRERTSGGYNEQFF
TRBJ2-7 | TRBV28 | 16 | TRBD1 | many | TGTGCCAGCAGTAGCATGGGACAGGGTCTGGCCTACGAGCAGTACTTC | CASSSMGQGLAYEQYF
TRBJ2-3 | TRBV13 | 17 | TRBD2 | many | TGTGCCAGCAGCTTTTGGACTAGCGGAGACCATCCAGATACGCAGTATTTT | CASSFWTSGDHPDTQYF
TRBJ2-7 | TRBV30 | 12 | NA | NA | TGTGCCTGGAGGGGCAGCTCCTACGAGCAGTACTTC | CAWRGSSYEQYF
TRBJ2-1 | TRBV24-1 | 17 | TRBD2 | NA | TGTGCCACCAGTGATCCCCCGACGGCGGGAGTCTACAATGAGCAGTTCTTC | CATSDPPTAGVYNEQFF
TRBJ2-3 | TRBV19 | 15 | TRBD1 | NA | TGTGCCAGTAGTATGCCGGGACAGGGGACAGATACGCAGTATTTT | CASSMPGQGTDTQYF
TRBJ1-1 | TRBV28 | 13 | NA | many | TGTGCCAGCAGGGGCAGGAGGAACACTGAAGCTTTCTTT | CASRGRRNTEAFF
TRBJ2-2 | TRBV12-3/TRBV12-4 | 16 | NA | many | TGTGCCAGCAGTTCACGGGTCTTAATAGGCACCGGGGAGCTGTTTTTT | CASSSRVLIGTGELFF
TRBJ2-1 | TRBV5-5 | 14 | TRBD2 | few | TGTGCCAGCAGCATGGGACTAGCTAACAATGAGCAGTTCTTC | CASSMGLANNEQFF
TRBJ2-3 | TRBV3-1 | 15 | TRBD1 | NA | TGTGCCAGCAGCGCGGACAGGGGTCCCCGAGATACGCAGTATTTT | CASSADRGPRDTQYF
TRBJ1-4 | TRBV6-1 | 13 | NA | NA | TGTGCCAGCCGTCAGGCTTCTAATGAAAAACTGTTTTTT | CASRQASNEKLFF